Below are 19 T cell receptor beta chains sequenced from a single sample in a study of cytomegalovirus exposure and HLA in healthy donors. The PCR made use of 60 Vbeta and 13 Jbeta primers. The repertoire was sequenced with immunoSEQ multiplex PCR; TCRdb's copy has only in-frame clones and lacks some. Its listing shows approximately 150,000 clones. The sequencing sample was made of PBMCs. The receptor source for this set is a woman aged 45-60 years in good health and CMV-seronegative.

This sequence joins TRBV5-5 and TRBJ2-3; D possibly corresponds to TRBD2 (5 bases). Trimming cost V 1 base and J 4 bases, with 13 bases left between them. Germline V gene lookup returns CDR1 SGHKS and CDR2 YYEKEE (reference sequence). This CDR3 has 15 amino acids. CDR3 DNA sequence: TGTGCCAGCAGCTTGCCCCGGGCGAGGGCAGATACGCAGTATTTT. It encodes CASSLPRARADTQYF.

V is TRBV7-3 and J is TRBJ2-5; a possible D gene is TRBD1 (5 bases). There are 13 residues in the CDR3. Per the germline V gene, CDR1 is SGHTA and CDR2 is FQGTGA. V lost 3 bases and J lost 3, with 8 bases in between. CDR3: CASSFTREETQYF. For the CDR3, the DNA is TGTGCCAGCAGCTTTACCAGGGAAGAGACCCAGTACTTC.

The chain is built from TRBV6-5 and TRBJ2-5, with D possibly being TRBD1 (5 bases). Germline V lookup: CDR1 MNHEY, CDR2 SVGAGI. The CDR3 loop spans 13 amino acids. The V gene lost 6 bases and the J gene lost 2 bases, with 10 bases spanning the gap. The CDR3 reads CASRPRQQETQYF. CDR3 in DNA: TGTGCCAGCAGACCCCGACAGCAAGAGACCCAGTACTTC.

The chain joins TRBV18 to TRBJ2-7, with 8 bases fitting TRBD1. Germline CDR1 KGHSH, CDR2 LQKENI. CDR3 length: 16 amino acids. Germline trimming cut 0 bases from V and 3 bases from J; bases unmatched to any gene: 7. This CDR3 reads CASSPPGTGVRYEQYF. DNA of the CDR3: TGTGCCAGCTCACCACCGGGGACAGGAGTGCGCTACGAGCAGTACTTC. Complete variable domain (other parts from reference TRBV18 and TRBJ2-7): NAGVMQNPRHLVRRRGQEARLRCSPMKGHSHVYWYRQLPEEGLKFMVYLQKENIIDESGMPKERFSAEFPKEGPSILRIQQVVRGDSAAYFCASSPPGTGVRYEQYFGPGTRLTVT.

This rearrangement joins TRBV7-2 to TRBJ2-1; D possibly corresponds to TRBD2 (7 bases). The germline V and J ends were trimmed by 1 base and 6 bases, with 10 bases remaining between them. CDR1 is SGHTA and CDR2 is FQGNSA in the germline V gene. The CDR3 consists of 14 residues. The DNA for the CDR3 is TGTGCCAGCAGCTTAGTTCGGGGGGCCAATGAGCAGTTCTTC. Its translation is CASSLVRGANEQFF.

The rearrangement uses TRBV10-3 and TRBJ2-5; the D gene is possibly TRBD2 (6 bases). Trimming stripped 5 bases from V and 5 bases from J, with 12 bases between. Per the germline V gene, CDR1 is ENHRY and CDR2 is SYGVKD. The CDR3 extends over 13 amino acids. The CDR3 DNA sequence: TGTGCCATCAGTTTGGGTGCGGGGGAGACCCAGTACTTC. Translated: CAISLGAGETQYF.

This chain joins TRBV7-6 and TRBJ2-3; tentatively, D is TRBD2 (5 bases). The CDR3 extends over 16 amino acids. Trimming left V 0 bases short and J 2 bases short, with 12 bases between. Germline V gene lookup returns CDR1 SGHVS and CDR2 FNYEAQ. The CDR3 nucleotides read TGTGCCAGCAGCTTAGCAGGCGGGCTCTCCACAGATACGCAGTATTTT. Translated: CASSLAGGLSTDTQYF.

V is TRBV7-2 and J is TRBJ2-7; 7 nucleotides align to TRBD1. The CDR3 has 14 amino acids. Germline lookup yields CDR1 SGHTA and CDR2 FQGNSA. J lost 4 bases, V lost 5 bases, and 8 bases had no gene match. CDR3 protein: CASSTRTGGYEQYF. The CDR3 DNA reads TGTGCCAGCAGCACCCGGACAGGCGGGTACGAGCAGTACTTC.

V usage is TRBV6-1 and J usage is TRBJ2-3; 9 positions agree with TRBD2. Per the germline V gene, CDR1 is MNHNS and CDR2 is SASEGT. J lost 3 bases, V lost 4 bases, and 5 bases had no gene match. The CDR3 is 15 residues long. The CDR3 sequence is CASSAASGVTDTQYF. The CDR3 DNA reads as TGTGCCAGCAGTGCCGCTAGCGGGGTTACAGATACGCAGTATTTT.

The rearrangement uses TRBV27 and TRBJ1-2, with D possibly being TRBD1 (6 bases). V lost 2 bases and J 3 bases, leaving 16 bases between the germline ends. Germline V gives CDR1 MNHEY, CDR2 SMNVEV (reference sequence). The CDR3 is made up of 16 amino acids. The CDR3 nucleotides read TGTGCCAGCAGTTTAGATCAGGGGAGCCACTACTATGGCTACACCTTC. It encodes CASSLDQGSHYYGYTF.

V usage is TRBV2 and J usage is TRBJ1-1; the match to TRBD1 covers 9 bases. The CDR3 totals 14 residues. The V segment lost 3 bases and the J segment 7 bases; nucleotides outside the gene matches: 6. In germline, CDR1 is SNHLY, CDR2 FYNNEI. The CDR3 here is CASSEQTGGGEAFF. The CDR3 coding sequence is TGTGCCAGCAGTGAGCAGACAGGGGGAGGTGAAGCTTTCTTT.

CDR3 in DNA: TGTGCCAGCAGTGAAGGGACAGGGGATAATTCACCCCTCCACTTT. Translated, it gives CASSEGTGDNSPLHF. This chain connects TRBV6-1 to TRBJ1-6; 9 positions match TRBD1. Unmatched junction bases numbered 0, after V lost 1 base and J lost 5 bases. CDR1 and CDR2 (germline): MNHNS, SASEGT. This CDR3 contains 15 residues.

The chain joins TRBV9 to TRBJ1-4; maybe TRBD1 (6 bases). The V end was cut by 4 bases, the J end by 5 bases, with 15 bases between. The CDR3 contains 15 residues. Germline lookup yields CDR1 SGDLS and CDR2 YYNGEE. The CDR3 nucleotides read TGTGCCAGCAGCCCTGGGGGCAGGGTGAATGAAAAACTGTTTTTT. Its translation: CASSPGGRVNEKLFF.

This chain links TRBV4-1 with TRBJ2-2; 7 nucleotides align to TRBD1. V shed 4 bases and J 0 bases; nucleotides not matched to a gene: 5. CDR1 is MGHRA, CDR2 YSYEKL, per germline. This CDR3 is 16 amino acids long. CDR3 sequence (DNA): TGCGCCAGCAGCCCCTTTACAGGGGCGAACACCGGGGAGCTGTTTTTT. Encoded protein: CASSPFTGANTGELFF.

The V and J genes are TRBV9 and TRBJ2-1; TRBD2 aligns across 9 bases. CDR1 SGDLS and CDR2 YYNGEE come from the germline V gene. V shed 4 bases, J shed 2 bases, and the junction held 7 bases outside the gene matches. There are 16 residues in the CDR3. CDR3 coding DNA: TGTGCCAGCAGCCCTCATAGCGGGAGCCCCTACAATGAGCAGTTCTTC. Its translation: CASSPHSGSPYNEQFF.

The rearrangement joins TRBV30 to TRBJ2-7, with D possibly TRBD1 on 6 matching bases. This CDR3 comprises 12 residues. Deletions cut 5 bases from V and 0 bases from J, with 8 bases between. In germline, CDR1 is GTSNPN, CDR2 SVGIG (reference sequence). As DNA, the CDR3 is TGTGCCTGGGACAGGCTCTCCTACGAGCAGTACTTC. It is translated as CAWDRLSYEQYF.

The CDR3 coding sequence is TGTGCCAGCAGTTTCAGATCCTTTGAGGAGAGGCACGGGGAGCTGTTTTTT. This translates into CASSFRSFEERHGELFF. This sequence joins TRBV28 and TRBJ2-2, with D hard to call. This CDR3 has 17 residues. The germline V gene has CDR1 MDHEN and CDR2 SYDVKM. Trimming cost V 3 bases and J 7 bases, with 21 bases left between them.

CDR3 loop: CAWETGKTSGTRPTDTQYF. CDR3 DNA: TGTGCCTGGGAGACAGGGAAGACTAGCGGGACCAGACCGACAGATACGCAGTATTTT. V gene TRBV30 combines with J gene TRBJ2-3, with 11 bases lining up with TRBD2. CDR1 and CDR2 from the germline V gene are GTSNPN and SVGIG (reference sequence). The junction had 19 bases not matched to a gene; V was cut back by 5 bases and J by 3 bases. The CDR3 consists of 19 residues. Looking up the rest from reference TRBV30 and TRBJ2-3 gives the full variable domain: SQTIHQWPATLVQPVGSPLSLECTVEGTSNPNLYWYRQAAGRGLQLLFYSVGIGQISSEVPQNLSASRPQDRQFILSSKKLLLSDSGFYLCAWETGKTSGTRPTDTQYFGPGTRLTVL.

The chain's CDR3 is CASSIDSLGNSPLHF. CDR3 bases: TGTGCCAGCAGCATTGACAGCCTAGGCAATTCACCCCTCCACTTT. The chain couples TRBV6-5 to TRBJ1-6, with D tentatively TRBD1 (5 bases). V shed 6 bases and J shed 7 bases, with 16 bases lying between them. The CDR3 sequence is 15 residues long. The germline CDR1 and CDR2 sequences are MNHEY and SVGAGI.